A single sample is the source of the 11 T cell receptor beta chains below, sequenced in a study of CD8 T cells in ankylosing spondylitis (dated by TCRdb to 2016 to 2017). Library preparation was by 5' RACE. The run used an Illumina HiSeq 2500. TCRdb reran the public reads through fastp at Q25 and MiXCR, keeping productive beta chains. Merged by CDR3 protein, the rows form single entries marked with the most common genes and DNA. The sample includes approximately 350,000 distinct CDR3 sequences, with around 15% observed a single time. The top ten constitute roughly 0.99% of the sample. The sequenced material came from blood, either unsorted or a sorted T cell fraction (not recorded which). These receptors were taken from a male donor with ankylosing spondylitis or in good health (not recorded which).

This clonotype was seen once. This rearrangement joins TRBV10-3 to TRBJ2-7; no clear D. The CDR3 loop spans 12 amino acids. Trimming removed 0 bases from V and 4 bases from J, with 4 bases in between. CDR1 is ENHRY, CDR2 SYGVKD, per germline. The CDR3 DNA reads TGTGCCATCAGTGAGTCGACATACGAGCAGTACTTC. This translates into CAISESTYEQYF.

This clonotype was seen a few times. V and J are TRBV20-1 and TRBJ1-4; TRBD1 agrees at 9 bases. V trimming: 8 bases; J trimming: 12 bases; junction bases outside the gene matches: 13. Germline V CDR1 and CDR2: DFQATT, SNEGSKA (reference sequence). The CDR3 totals 13 residues. For the CDR3, the DNA is TGCAGTTCTTACAGGGGGCGAGAAGGGCAACTGTTTTTT. Protein product: CSSYRGREGQLFF.

The V and J genes are TRBV29-1 and TRBJ2-3; 9 bases agree with TRBD1. The CDR3 loop spans 13 amino acids. V dropped 4 bases and J dropped 4; count of bases not matched to a gene: 3. Germline loops: CDR1 SQVTM, CDR2 ANQGSEA. For the CDR3, the DNA is TGCAGCGTTGCAAGGACAGGGGCAGATACGCAGTATTTT. Protein product: CSVARTGADTQYF.

This clonotype was detected a few times. The chain has TRBV29-1 and TRBJ2-7; 8 bases line up with TRBD1. Losses at the gene ends were 6 bases for V and 5 bases for J; bases not matched to a gene: 6. The germline V gene encodes CDR1 SQVTM and CDR2 ANQGSEA. The CDR3 is 12 residues long. In DNA, the CDR3 is TGCAGCGTCGCCGGACAGGGCCACGAGCAGTACTTC. Amino acid sequence: CSVAGQGHEQYF.

The table lists this clonotype with a few counts. The CDR3 DNA follows: TGCAGTGCTAGAGATGTTAGTCTAGCGGGAGGGCGCACCTACAATGAGCAGTTCTTC. Translation gives CSARDVSLAGGRTYNEQFF. J is TRBJ2-1 and V is TRBV20-1; 12 nucleotides align to TRBD2. Germline V CDR1 and CDR2: DFQATT, SNEGSKA (reference sequence). The CDR3 runs to 19 residues. Trimming removed 0 bases from V and 2 bases from J; junction bases left unmatched: 11.

This rearrangement joins TRBV12-3 or TRBV12-4 to TRBJ1-5; D unresolved. This CDR3 is 16 amino acids long. Trimming removed 3 bases at V and 7 bases at J, with 19 bases between. DNA of the CDR3: TGTGCCAGCAGTTTTGAATACGGAGGAGGAGGACAGCCCCAGCATTTT. It is translated as CASSFEYGGGGQPQHF.

The DNA of the CDR3 is TGTGCCAGCACCCTTATGGGGGGACTAGCGGGAGGGCCGAACACCGGGGAGCTGTTTTTT. The encoded protein is CASTLMGGLAGGPNTGELFF. This chain joins TRBV6-2 or TRBV6-3 and TRBJ2-2; the match to TRBD2 covers 16 bases. The junction had 11 bases not matched to a gene; V was cut back by 7 bases and J by 0 bases. CDR1 is MNHEY and CDR2 is SVGEGT in the germline V gene. CDR3 length equals 20 residues.

The chain joins TRBV11-3 to TRBJ2-5; 7 bases line up with TRBD1. The CDR3 has 13 residues. The V gene end was trimmed by 5 bases and the J gene end by 3 bases; junction bases not matched to a gene: 3. Per the germline V gene, CDR1 is SGHNT and CDR2 is YENEEA. DNA of the CDR3: TGTGCCAGCAGCCGCGGACAGGAAGAGACCCAGTACTTC. Translating gives CASSRGQEETQYF.

This clonotype was found a few times. This chain uses TRBV25-1 with TRBJ1-1, with D possibly TRBD1 on 6 matching bases. The CDR3 is made up of 14 amino acids. CDR1 and CDR2 from the germline V gene are MGHDK and SYGVNS. V was pared by 6 bases and J by 5 bases, with 16 bases between. CDR3 region: CASRPGGGQTEAFF. CDR3 nucleotide sequence: TGTGCCAGCAGGCCCGGGGGGGGGCAAACTGAAGCTTTCTTT.

This clonotype was seen only a few times. The V gene is TRBV12-3 or TRBV12-4, the J gene TRBJ2-7; D unresolved. V lost 4 bases, J lost 3 bases, and 10 bases lay in between. The CDR3 length is 13 residues. CDR3 sequence: CASSSGESYEQYF. The CDR3 DNA is TGTGCCAGCAGTTCCGGAGAAAGCTACGAGCAGTACTTC.

This clonotype appeared once. The V call is TRBV3-1, the J call TRBJ2-2, with TRBD1 matching 9 bases. With 6 bases clipped from V and 6 bases from J, the junction kept 11 bases outside the gene matches. This CDR3 has 16 amino acids. Germline values: CDR1 LGHDT, CDR2 YNNKEL (reference sequence). CDR3 DNA: TGTGCCAGCAGTAGCAACTACAGGGGGCGATCCGGGGAGCTGTTTTTT. Protein: CASSSNYRGRSGELFF.